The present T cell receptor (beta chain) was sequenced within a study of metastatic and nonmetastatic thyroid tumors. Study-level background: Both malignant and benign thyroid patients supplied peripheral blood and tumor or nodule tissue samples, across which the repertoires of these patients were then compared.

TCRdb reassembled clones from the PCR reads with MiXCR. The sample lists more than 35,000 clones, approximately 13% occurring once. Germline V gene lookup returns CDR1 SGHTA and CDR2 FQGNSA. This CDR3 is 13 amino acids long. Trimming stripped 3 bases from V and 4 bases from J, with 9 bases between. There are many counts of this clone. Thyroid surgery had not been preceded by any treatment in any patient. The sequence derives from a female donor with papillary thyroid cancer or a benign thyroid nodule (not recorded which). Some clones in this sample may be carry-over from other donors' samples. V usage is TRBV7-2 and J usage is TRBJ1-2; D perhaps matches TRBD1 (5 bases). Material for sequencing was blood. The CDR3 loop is CASSFDSTYGYTF. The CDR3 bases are TGTGCCAGCAGCTTTGACAGTACCTATGGCTACACCTTC.